The rows below give T cell receptor beta chains drawn from one sample of a study of blood T cell repertoires in COVID-19. Assay: immunoSEQ multiplex PCR; the TCRdb copy retains only in-frame clones and omits some. The sample includes more than 95,000 clones, approximately 84% of them seen just once. Sequenced input: peripheral blood. The source of these receptors is a human donor in a cohort sampled during active COVID-19. CDR3s include the opening cysteine and the closing phenylalanine or tryptophan. The order of the fields is CDR3 protein, CDR3 DNA, J gene, D gene, clone size, V gene. A D gene is named only where the DNA matches it firmly. Size values are once, few and many counts, or a class for expanded clones, and some rows have none.

CDR3aa: CASSPIPTGADYGYTF
CDR3nt: TGTGCCAGCAGCCCGATTCCCACCGGAGCAGACTATGGCTACACCTTC
j_gene: TRBJ1-2
d_gene: NA
abundance: NA
v_gene: TRBV3-1/TRBV3-2

CDR3aa: CAISESGEKLFF
CDR3nt: TGTGCCATCAGTGAGTCCGGTGAAAAACTGTTTTTT
j_gene: TRBJ1-4
d_gene: NA
abundance: NA
v_gene: TRBV10-3

CDR3aa: CASSQDWTSGVETQYF
CDR3nt: TGCGCCAGCAGCCAAGATTGGACTAGTGGGGTGGAGACCCAGTACTTC
j_gene: TRBJ2-5
d_gene: TRBD2
abundance: NA
v_gene: TRBV4-1

CDR3aa: CASSLDNQYGYTF
CDR3nt: TGCGCCAGCAGCTTGGATAACCAGTATGGCTACACCTTC
j_gene: TRBJ1-2
d_gene: NA
abundance: NA
v_gene: TRBV5-1

CDR3aa: CASSPASAGAYNEQFF
CDR3nt: TGTGCCAGCAGCCCAGCCTCTGCGGGGGCCTACAATGAGCAGTTCTTC
j_gene: TRBJ2-1
d_gene: TRBD2
abundance: NA
v_gene: TRBV7-3

CDR3aa: CASSPITGGVETQYF
CDR3nt: TGCGCCAGCAGCCCCATCACAGGGGGGGTGGAGACCCAGTACTTC
j_gene: TRBJ2-5
d_gene: NA
abundance: NA
v_gene: TRBV5-1

CDR3aa: CASSERRANYGYTF
CDR3nt: TGTGCCAGCAGTGAAAGGAGGGCTAACTATGGCTACACCTTC
j_gene: TRBJ1-2
d_gene: NA
abundance: NA
v_gene: TRBV9

CDR3aa: CASSQRDSEAFF
CDR3nt: TGTGCCAGCAGCCAGCGGGACTCTGAAGCTTTCTTT
j_gene: TRBJ1-1
d_gene: NA
abundance: NA
v_gene: TRBV3-1/TRBV3-2

CDR3aa: CASIPGGTDTQYF
CDR3nt: TGTGCCAGCATACCAGGGGGCACAGATACGCAGTATTTT
j_gene: TRBJ2-3
d_gene: NA
abundance: NA
v_gene: TRBV2

CDR3aa: CASSLDGSYNEQFF
CDR3nt: TGTGCCAGCAGCTTAGACGGCTCCTACAATGAGCAGTTCTTC
j_gene: TRBJ2-1
d_gene: NA
abundance: NA
v_gene: TRBV7-2

CDR3aa: CASRIRTGTYSNQPQHF
CDR3nt: TGTGCCAGCAGGATTAGGACAGGAACATATAGCAATCAGCCCCAGCATTTT
j_gene: TRBJ1-5
d_gene: TRBD1
abundance: NA
v_gene: TRBV27

CDR3aa: CASSPQGGSYGYTF
CDR3nt: TGTGCCAGCAGTCCACAGGGAGGGTCCTATGGCTACACCTTC
j_gene: TRBJ1-2
d_gene: NA
abundance: NA
v_gene: TRBV5-6

CDR3aa: CASSKNLAGPQETQYF
CDR3nt: TGTGCCAGCAGTAAAAACCTAGCGGGGCCACAAGAGACCCAGTACTTC
j_gene: TRBJ2-5
d_gene: TRBD2
abundance: NA
v_gene: TRBV25-1

CDR3aa: CASSSGQGISYEQYF
CDR3nt: TGCGCCAGCAGCTCGGGACAGGGGATCTCCTACGAGCAGTACTTC
j_gene: TRBJ2-7
d_gene: TRBD1
abundance: NA
v_gene: TRBV5-1

CDR3aa: CASSLQGGVEKLFF
CDR3nt: TGTGCCAGCAGCCTCCAGGGTGGGGTAGAAAAACTGTTTTTT
j_gene: TRBJ1-4
d_gene: NA
abundance: NA
v_gene: TRBV7-2

CDR3aa: CASSLEANTEAFF
CDR3nt: TGTGCCAGCTCCTTAGAGGCGAACACTGAAGCTTTCTTT
j_gene: TRBJ1-1
d_gene: NA
abundance: once
v_gene: TRBV7-3

CDR3aa: CAWGGGLVSDTQYF
CDR3nt: TGTGCCTGGGGCGGGGGACTAGTGTCAGATACGCAGTATTTT
j_gene: TRBJ2-3
d_gene: TRBD2
abundance: NA
v_gene: TRBV30

CDR3aa: CASSSPPGWSSYEQYF
CDR3nt: TGTGCCAGTAGTTCCCCCCCGGGGTGGAGCTCCTACGAGCAGTACTTC
j_gene: TRBJ2-7
d_gene: NA
abundance: NA
v_gene: TRBV19

CDR3aa: CASSPGERGGTFQETQYF
CDR3nt: TGTGCCAGCAGCCCCGGGGAGCGGGGGGGTACATTCCAAGAGACCCAGTACTTC
j_gene: TRBJ2-5
d_gene: TRBD2
abundance: NA
v_gene: TRBV9

CDR3aa: CASSLRQGGNQPQHF
CDR3nt: TGTGCCAGCAGTCTTAGACAGGGGGGGAATCAGCCCCAGCATTTT
j_gene: TRBJ1-5
d_gene: TRBD1
abundance: NA
v_gene: TRBV6-6

CDR3aa: CASSPWTGDPFF
CDR3nt: TGTGCCAGCAGCCCATGGACAGGAGATCCTTTCTTT
j_gene: TRBJ1-1
d_gene: TRBD1
abundance: NA
v_gene: TRBV5-4

CDR3aa: CASSDTSYGYTF
CDR3nt: TGTGCCAGCTCTGACACTTCCTATGGCTACACCTTC
j_gene: TRBJ1-2
d_gene: NA
abundance: NA
v_gene: TRBV18

CDR3aa: CASSNQGGVNYGYTF
CDR3nt: TGTGCCAGCAGTAATCAAGGGGGGGTAAACTATGGCTACACCTTC
j_gene: TRBJ1-2
d_gene: NA
abundance: NA
v_gene: TRBV7-2

CDR3aa: CASRSGQAFVYEQYF
CDR3nt: TGTGCCAGCAGGTCCGGACAGGCTTTCGTTTACGAGCAGTACTTC
j_gene: TRBJ2-7
d_gene: TRBD1
abundance: once
v_gene: TRBV7-3

CDR3aa: CASSLLTDTQYF
CDR3nt: TGTGCCAGCAGTTTACTTACAGATACGCAGTATTTT
j_gene: TRBJ2-3
d_gene: NA
abundance: NA
v_gene: TRBV12-3/TRBV12-4

CDR3aa: CASGGTSYEQYF
CDR3nt: TGTGCCAGCGGGGGGACCTCCTACGAGCAGTACTTC
j_gene: TRBJ2-7
d_gene: NA
abundance: once
v_gene: TRBV6-5

CDR3aa: CASSLRPEGADTQYF
CDR3nt: TGTGCCAGCAGCTTACGTCCGGAGGGTGCAGATACGCAGTATTTT
j_gene: TRBJ2-3
d_gene: NA
abundance: NA
v_gene: TRBV7-6

CDR3aa: CASSRKRGVYGTSGGQINTDTQYF
CDR3nt: TGTGCCAGCAGTCGGAAGAGGGGAGTTTACGGTACTAGCGGGGGGCAAATCAACACAGATACGCAGTATTTT
j_gene: TRBJ2-3
d_gene: TRBD2
abundance: few
v_gene: TRBV6-6

CDR3aa: CASSPHSGAGTQYF
CDR3nt: TGTGCCAGCAGCCCCCATAGCGGAGCTGGGACCCAGTACTTC
j_gene: TRBJ2-5
d_gene: NA
abundance: NA
v_gene: TRBV7-8

CDR3aa: CASSYTQGYGPYGYTF
CDR3nt: TGTGCCAGCAGTTACACACAGGGGTATGGGCCCTATGGCTACACCTTC
j_gene: TRBJ1-2
d_gene: TRBD1
abundance: NA
v_gene: TRBV6-5

CDR3aa: CASRNYWSDNEKLFF
CDR3nt: TGTGCCAGCAGGAACTATTGGTCAGATAATGAAAAACTGTTTTTT
j_gene: TRBJ1-4
d_gene: NA
abundance: NA
v_gene: TRBV27

CDR3aa: CASSLEGRLYEQYF
CDR3nt: TGCGCCAGCAGCTTGGAAGGCAGACTCTACGAGCAGTACTTC
j_gene: TRBJ2-7
d_gene: NA
abundance: NA
v_gene: TRBV5-1

CDR3aa: CASRPGTGKSYNSPLHF
CDR3nt: TGTGCCAGCAGGCCCGGGACAGGGAAGTCCTATAATTCACCCCTCCACTTT
j_gene: TRBJ1-6
d_gene: TRBD1
abundance: once
v_gene: TRBV2

CDR3aa: CASSGASGASYEQYF
CDR3nt: TGTGCCAGCAGTGGAGCTAGCGGGGCTTCCTACGAGCAGTACTTC
j_gene: TRBJ2-7
d_gene: TRBD2
abundance: NA
v_gene: TRBV2

CDR3aa: CASSVAGARGEQFF
CDR3nt: TGTGCCAGCAGCGTAGCAGGGGCCAGGGGTGAGCAGTTCTTC
j_gene: TRBJ2-1
d_gene: NA
abundance: NA
v_gene: TRBV9

CDR3aa: CASSLGTGVHGELFF
CDR3nt: TGTGCCAGCAGTTTAGGGACAGGGGTCCACGGGGAGCTGTTTTTT
j_gene: TRBJ2-2
d_gene: TRBD1
abundance: once
v_gene: TRBV27

CDR3aa: CASSILAAPGEQYF
CDR3nt: TGTGCCAGTAGTATTCTCGCGGCACCGGGCGAGCAGTACTTC
j_gene: TRBJ2-7
d_gene: NA
abundance: NA
v_gene: TRBV19

CDR3aa: CASRPSGGSPLHF
CDR3nt: TGTGCCAGCAGACCCAGTGGGGGGTCACCCCTCCACTTT
j_gene: TRBJ1-6
d_gene: NA
abundance: NA
v_gene: TRBV27

CDR3aa: CASSRGGAAMNTEAFF
CDR3nt: TGTGCCAGCAGCCGGGGGGGGGCAGCGATGAACACTGAAGCTTTCTTT
j_gene: TRBJ1-1
d_gene: NA
abundance: NA
v_gene: TRBV7-2

CDR3aa: CAWNPLAKNIQYF
CDR3nt: TGTGCCTGGAATCCGTTAGCCAAAAACATTCAGTACTTC
j_gene: TRBJ2-4
d_gene: NA
abundance: NA
v_gene: TRBV30

CDR3aa: CASSFRNQPQHF
CDR3nt: TGTGCCAGCAGTTTCCGGAATCAGCCCCAGCATTTT
j_gene: TRBJ1-5
d_gene: NA
abundance: few
v_gene: TRBV27

CDR3aa: CATSDPGGHTDTQYF
CDR3nt: TGTGCCACCAGTGATCCGGGGGGCCACACAGATACGCAGTATTTT
j_gene: TRBJ2-3
d_gene: NA
abundance: NA
v_gene: TRBV24-1

CDR3aa: CASSLVGEGGGYTF
CDR3nt: TGCGCCAGCAGCTTGGTCGGAGAAGGAGGTGGCTACACCTTC
j_gene: TRBJ1-2
d_gene: NA
abundance: once
v_gene: TRBV5-1

CDR3aa: CASSSTGILSGNTIYF
CDR3nt: TGTGCCAGCAGCTCGACAGGAATACTCTCTGGAAACACCATATATTTT
j_gene: TRBJ1-3
d_gene: NA
abundance: NA
v_gene: TRBV5-5

CDR3aa: CASRTQERGNYGYTF
CDR3nt: TGTGCCAGCAGGACACAGGAAAGAGGAAACTATGGCTACACCTTC
j_gene: TRBJ1-2
d_gene: NA
abundance: NA
v_gene: TRBV6-5